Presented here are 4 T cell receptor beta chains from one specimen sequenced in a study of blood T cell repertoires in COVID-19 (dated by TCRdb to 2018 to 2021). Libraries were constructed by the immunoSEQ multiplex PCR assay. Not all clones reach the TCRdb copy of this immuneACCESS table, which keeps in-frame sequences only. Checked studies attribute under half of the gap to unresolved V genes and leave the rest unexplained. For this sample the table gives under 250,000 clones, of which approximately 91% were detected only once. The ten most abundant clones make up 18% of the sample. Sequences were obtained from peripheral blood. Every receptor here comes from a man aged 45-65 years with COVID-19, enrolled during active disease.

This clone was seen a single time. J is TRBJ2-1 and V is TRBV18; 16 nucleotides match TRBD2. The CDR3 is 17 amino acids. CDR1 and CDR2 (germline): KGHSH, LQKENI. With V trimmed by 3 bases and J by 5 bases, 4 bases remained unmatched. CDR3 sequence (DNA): TGTGCCAGCTCACCGGGACTAGCGGGAGGGAATAACAATGAGCAGTTCTTC. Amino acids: CASSPGLAGGNNNEQFF.

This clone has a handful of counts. In nucleotides, the CDR3 is TGTGCCAGTAGTAGAAGTGGGGGGACAGCAGGTCCCTACGAGCAGTACTTC. It yields the protein CASSRSGGTAGPYEQYF. The chain uses TRBV19 and TRBJ2-7, with D tentatively TRBD1 (7 bases). The V end was cut by 4 bases, the J end by 2 bases, with 21 bases between. Germline values: CDR1 LNHDA, CDR2 SQIVND (reference sequence). The CDR3 is made up of 17 amino acids.

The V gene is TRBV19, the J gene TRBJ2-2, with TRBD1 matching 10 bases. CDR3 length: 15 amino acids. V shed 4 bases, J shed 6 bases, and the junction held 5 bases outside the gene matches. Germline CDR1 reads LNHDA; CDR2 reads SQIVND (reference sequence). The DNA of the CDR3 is TGTGCCAGTAGTAAGAGGACAGGGGGTCCCGGGGAGCTGTTTTTT. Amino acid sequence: CASSKRTGGPGELFF.

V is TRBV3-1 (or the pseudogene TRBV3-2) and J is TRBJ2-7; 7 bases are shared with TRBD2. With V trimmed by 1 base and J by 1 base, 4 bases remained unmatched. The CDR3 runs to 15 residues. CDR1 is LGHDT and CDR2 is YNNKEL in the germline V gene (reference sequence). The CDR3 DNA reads TGTGCCAGCAGCCAAGCACTAGCGCGGTCCTACGAGCAGTACTTC. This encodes CASSQALARSYEQYF.